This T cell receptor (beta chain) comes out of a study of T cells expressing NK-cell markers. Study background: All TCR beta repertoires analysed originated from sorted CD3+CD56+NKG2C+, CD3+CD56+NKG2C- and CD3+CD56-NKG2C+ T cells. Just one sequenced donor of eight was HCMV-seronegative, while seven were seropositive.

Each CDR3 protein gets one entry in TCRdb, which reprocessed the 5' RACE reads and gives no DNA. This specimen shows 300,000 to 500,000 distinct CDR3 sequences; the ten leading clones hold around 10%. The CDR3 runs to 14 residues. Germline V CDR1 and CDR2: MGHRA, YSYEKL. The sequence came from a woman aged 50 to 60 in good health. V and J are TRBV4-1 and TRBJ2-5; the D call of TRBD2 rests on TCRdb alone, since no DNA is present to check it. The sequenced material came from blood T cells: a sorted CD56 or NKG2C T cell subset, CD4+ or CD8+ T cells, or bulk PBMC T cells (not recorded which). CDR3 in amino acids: CASSQLRGSETQYF.